This entry lists 32 T cell receptor beta chains sequenced from one sample in a study of shared T cell receptors in the human thymus. TCRdb's copy holds only in-frame clones and misses some; the assay was immunoSEQ multiplex PCR. This table has 700,000 or so clones, approximately 85% appearing once. The data were also submitted as part of a second study, on human thymus T cells.

Sequencing was performed on thymocytes. These receptors were collected from a girl under two years old with a congenital heart defect.

The V and J genes are TRBV7-2 and TRBJ1-2; TRBD1 matches at 11 bases. CDR3 length equals 18 residues. Germline CDR1 and CDR2: SGHTA and FQGNSA. Trimming at V came to 2 bases and at J to 7 bases, leaving 15 bases not matched to a gene. CDR3 sequence: CASSLMGKSGQGVGGYTF. CDR3 coding DNA: TGTGCCAGCAGCTTAATGGGGAAGTCGGGACAGGGGGTAGGTGGCTACACCTTC.

The chain has TRBV5-6 and TRBJ1-6; D is undetermined. The CDR3 is 16 residues long. The germline gives CDR1 SGHDT, CDR2 YYEEEE. Trimming pared 0 bases from V and 5 bases from J, leaving 12 bases between. CDR3 protein: CASSLGRLDHNSPLHF. In DNA form, the CDR3 reads TGTGCCAGCAGCTTGGGCCGCCTAGATCATAATTCACCCCTCCACTTT.

The chain joins TRBV9 to TRBJ2-7; D is perhaps TRBD1 (5 bases). The CDR3 consists of 14 residues. Trimming took off 0 bases at V and 3 bases at J, with 10 bases between the two ends. Germline V CDR1 and CDR2: SGDLS, YYNGEE. The CDR3 is CASSVGSDSYEQYF. CDR3 DNA sequence: TGTGCCAGCAGCGTAGGAAGCGACAGCTACGAGCAGTACTTC.

The genes are TRBV4-1 and TRBJ1-1; TRBD1 might be the D (5 bases). Trimming pared 1 base from V and 3 bases from J, leaving 18 bases between. CDR1 and CDR2 from the germline V gene are MGHRA and YSYEKL. The CDR3 runs 17 residues. CDR3 DNA: TGCGCCAGCAGCCAAGGGGGCCGAGGACACCTTTACACTGAAGCTTTCTTT. This codes for CASSQGGRGHLYTEAFF.

V usage is TRBV30 and J usage is TRBJ1-2; a possible D gene is TRBD1 (6 bases). Germline assignment: CDR1 GTSNPN and CDR2 SVGIG (reference sequence). This CDR3 spans 9 amino acids. V dropped 5 bases and J dropped 8 bases, with 6 bases sitting between them. DNA for the CDR3: TGTGCCTGGGGGGGCGGCTACACCTTC. Amino acids: CAWGGGYTF.

The chain couples TRBV11-2 to TRBJ1-2; D ambiguous. CDR3 size: 13 residues. Trimming removed 4 bases from V and 7 bases from J, with 13 bases in between. CDR1 is SGHAT and CDR2 is FQNNGV in the germline V gene. The DNA of the CDR3 is TGTGCCAGCAGCTCCCGGCGGGGAACTGGCTACACCTTC. It translates to CASSSRRGTGYTF.

The CDR3 nucleotides read TGTGCTAGTGGTTTGGGCCCCCCGGGCAATCAGCCCCAGCATTTT. The encoded protein is CASGLGPPGNQPQHF. The chain uses TRBV12-5 and TRBJ1-5; D unresolved. The germline CDR1 and CDR2 sequences are LGHNT and FRNRAP. With 1 base removed from V and 2 bases from J, the gap between germline ends came to 9 bases. CDR3 length: 15 residues.

The chain combines TRBV5-1 with TRBJ2-7, with TRBD1 matching over 9 bases. The junction had 5 bases not matched to a gene; V was cut back by 1 base and J by 3 bases. The CDR3 sequence is 15 residues long. In germline, CDR1 is SGHRS, CDR2 YFSETQ. DNA of the CDR3: TGCGCCAGCAGCTTGCGGGACAGGGCGGGCTACGAGCAGTACTTC. Protein product: CASSLRDRAGYEQYF.

The V gene is TRBV19, the J gene TRBJ1-1, with 7 bases lining up with TRBD1. Germline CDR1 reads LNHDA; CDR2 reads SQIVND (reference sequence). The CDR3 spans 15 residues. Trimming took 5 bases from V and 3 from J; bases not matched to a gene: 9. The CDR3 DNA reads as TGTGCCAGTAGTCATTGGACAGGCCCCGACACTGAAGCTTTCTTT. It encodes CASSHWTGPDTEAFF.

The V gene is TRBV5-1, the J gene TRBJ1-1; D is perhaps TRBD1 (5 bases). V was trimmed by 1 base and J by 1 base, leaving 14 bases between them. This CDR3 has 16 amino acids. CDR1 and CDR2 (germline): SGHRS, YFSETQ. The CDR3 nucleotides are TGCGCCAGCAGCTTGTCCCCACGGGGGGGGAACACTGAAGCTTTCTTT. It encodes CASSLSPRGGNTEAFF.

The V gene is TRBV2, the J gene TRBJ1-6, with D maybe TRBD1 (5 bases). CDR1 is SNHLY, CDR2 FYNNEI, per germline. V was shortened by 4 bases and J by 6 bases, with 13 bases between the two germline ends. CDR3 length: 15 residues. CDR3 bases: TGTGCCAGCAGTGGTCCAGGGCTTTCTAATTCACCCCTCCACTTT. Its translation: CASSGPGLSNSPLHF.

This clone has a single count. The V call is TRBV5-6, the J call TRBJ2-7, with D possibly being TRBD1 (6 bases). The CDR3 is 15 residues long. Per germline, CDR1 SGHDT and CDR2 YYEEEE. Trimming removed 0 bases at V and 7 bases at J, with 17 bases between. CDR3 DNA: TGTGCCAGCAGCTTGGCCAGGGCAGGGGCTAGGGAGCAGTACTTC. Translation: CASSLARAGAREQYF. The full variable domain, completed using reference TRBV5-6 and TRBJ2-7, is DAGVTQSPTHLIKTRGQQVTLRCSPKSGHDTVSWYQQALGQGPQFIFQYYEEEERQRGNFPDRFSGHQFPNYSSELNVNALLLGDSALYLCASSLARAGAREQYFGPGTRLTVT.

The chain recombines TRBV5-1 with TRBJ1-4, with a tentative D call TRBD1 (6 bases). V was cut by 5 bases and J by 7 bases, with 18 bases left in between. Germline values: CDR1 SGHRS, CDR2 YFSETQ. The CDR3 covers 15 residues. This CDR3 reads CASSPWGRLGEKLFF. The CDR3 DNA reads TGCGCCAGCAGTCCCTGGGGGCGCTTAGGTGAAAAACTGTTTTTT.

The chain carries TRBV28 and TRBJ1-2, with a weak D call TRBD1 (5 bases). V was cut by 3 bases and J by 8 bases, with 10 bases left in between. Germline V gene sequence: CDR1 MDHEN, CDR2 SYDVKM. The CDR3 spans 12 residues. The CDR3 protein is CASSFGGEGYTF. The CDR3 nucleotides are TGTGCCAGCAGTTTCGGGGGGGAAGGCTACACCTTC.

The CDR3 DNA sequence: TGTGCCATCAGTGAGCCCGGGCCCACTTCGGGGGAGACCCAGTACTTC. Its translation is CAISEPGPTSGETQYF. The genes are TRBV10-3 and TRBJ2-5; a possible D gene is TRBD2 (5 bases). Germline V gives CDR1 ENHRY, CDR2 SYGVKD. This CDR3 is 16 amino acids long. V was pared by 2 bases and J by 5 bases, with 18 bases between.

The genes are TRBV30 and TRBJ1-1; tentative D call: TRBD1 (6 bases). The V end was cut by 6 bases, the J end by 4 bases, with 21 bases between. This CDR3 region has 15 residues. Germline V gene sequence: CDR1 GTSNPN, CDR2 SVGIG (reference sequence). The CDR3 is CACGSTDRRVTEAFF. DNA for the CDR3: TGTGCCTGTGGAAGCACGGACAGACGGGTCACTGAAGCTTTCTTT.

CDR3 DNA: TGTGCCATCAGTGATCTGGGGGGGACGGATGGCTACACCTTC. As protein: CAISDLGGTDGYTF. J is TRBJ1-2 and V is TRBV10-3; possible D gene TRBD1, 5 bases. V lost 3 bases to trimming and J lost 6 bases, with 14 bases between them. The CDR3 sequence is 14 residues long. Per the germline V gene, CDR1 is ENHRY and CDR2 is SYGVKD.

The chain is built from TRBV7-8 and TRBJ2-7, with TRBD1 matching 7 bases. Trimming removed 1 base from V and 2 bases from J; junction bases left unmatched: 11. The germline V gene has CDR1 SGHVS and CDR2 FQNEAQ. This CDR3 comprises 17 residues. CDR3 region: CASSLGEPGQTPYEQYF. CDR3 nucleotide sequence: TGTGCCAGCAGCTTAGGGGAACCGGGACAGACCCCCTACGAGCAGTACTTC.

The V gene is TRBV9, the J gene TRBJ2-2; a possible D gene is TRBD2 (7 bases). Trimming took 0 bases from V and 5 from J, leaving 11 bases between them. CDR1 is SGDLS, CDR2 YYNGEE, per germline. The CDR3 spans 15 residues. CDR3 in amino acids: CASSVEGGPTGELFF. The CDR3 coding sequence is TGTGCCAGCAGCGTAGAGGGGGGGCCGACCGGGGAGCTGTTTTTT.

The chain has TRBV5-6 and TRBJ1-3; tentative D call: TRBD1 (6 bases). The CDR3 is 15 residues long. V lost 1 base, J lost 0 bases, and 8 bases lay in between. Germline V gene data show CDR1 as SGHDT and CDR2 as YYEEEE. CDR3 amino acids: CASSLQGHSGNTIYF. In DNA form, the CDR3 reads TGTGCCAGCAGCTTGCAGGGACACTCTGGAAACACCATATATTTT.

The chain has TRBV6-5 and TRBJ2-1; tentatively, D is TRBD2 (6 bases). CDR3 length: 12 residues. In germline, CDR1 is MNHEY, CDR2 SVGAGI. V was pared by 8 bases and J by 4 bases, with 9 bases between. CDR3 in amino acids: CASGGGYNEQFF. The CDR3 nucleotides are TGTGCCAGCGGGGGAGGTTACAATGAGCAGTTCTTC.

This clone occurred a few times. The rearrangement joins TRBV6-5 to TRBJ2-3; 8 positions agree with TRBD2. Germline loops: CDR1 MNHEY, CDR2 SVGAGI. The junction had 6 bases not matched to a gene; V was cut back by 2 bases and J by 2 bases. The CDR3 extends over 16 amino acids. The CDR3: CASSYTRGGATDTQYF. As DNA, the CDR3 is TGTGCCAGCAGTTACACCCGGGGGGGCGCCACAGATACGCAGTATTTT.

The chain employs TRBV19 and TRBJ2-5; no definite D call. V dropped 4 bases and J dropped 2 bases, with 11 bases sitting between them. The germline gives CDR1 LNHDA, CDR2 SQIVND (reference sequence). The CDR3 spans 14 residues. CDR3 in amino acids: CASSTRLRQETQYF. The CDR3 DNA reads TGTGCCAGTAGTACCAGGCTACGGCAAGAGACCCAGTACTTC.

The chain carries TRBV14 and TRBJ1-2; a weak D match, TRBD1 (5 bases). V lost 5 bases and J lost 6, with 13 bases in between. The CDR3 is made up of 13 amino acids. Germline V lookup: CDR1 SGHDN, CDR2 FVKESK. In DNA, the CDR3 is TGTGCCAGCAGCGGGGAAGTCAGGGATGGCTACACCTTC. Its protein is CASSGEVRDGYTF.

The rearrangement joins TRBV11-2 to TRBJ1-1, with D unresolved. V lost 5 bases and J 11 bases, leaving 18 bases between the germline ends. The V gene's germline CDR1 is SGHAT and CDR2 FQNNGV. The CDR3 length is 13 residues. The CDR3 bases are TGTGCCAGCAGCCCGAGCGGACCCAAGGTGGCTTTCTTT. This gives the protein CASSPSGPKVAFF. The complete variable domain, with remaining parts taken from reference TRBV11-2 and TRBJ1-1, reads EAGVAQSPRYKIIEKRQSVAFWCNPISGHATLYWYQQILGQGPKLLIQFQNNGVVDDSQLPKDRFSAERLKGVDSTLKIQPAKLEDSAVYLCASSPSGPKVAFFGQGTRLTVV.

J is TRBJ1-2 and V is TRBV5-5; a possible D gene is TRBD1 (5 bases). This CDR3 region has 12 residues. Germline lookup yields CDR1 SGHKS and CDR2 YYEKEE (reference sequence). Deletions cut 5 bases from V and 2 bases from J, with 7 bases between. In DNA form, the CDR3 reads TGTGCCAGCAGGACAGACAACTATGGCTACACCTTC. Its protein product is CASRTDNYGYTF.

This chain links TRBV5-4 with TRBJ2-7, with TRBD2 matching 7 bases. CDR1 and CDR2 (germline): SGHNT, YYREEE (reference sequence). This CDR3 spans 17 amino acids. Trimming removed 4 bases from V and 3 bases from J; junction bases left unmatched: 16. The CDR3 DNA reads as TGTGCCAGCAGCCAGGGTACACCGGGACTATGGAACTACGAGCAGTACTTC. Its protein product is CASSQGTPGLWNYEQYF.

The chain carries TRBV11-2 and TRBJ1-6; a possible D gene is TRBD1 (6 bases). Looked up from germline, CDR1 is SGHAT and CDR2 is FQNNGV. This CDR3 has 16 residues. V was clipped by 4 bases and J by 8 bases, with 18 bases between them. CDR3 loop: CASSYTSRQAHSPLHF. For the CDR3, the DNA is TGTGCCAGCAGCTACACTTCAAGACAGGCTCATTCACCCCTCCACTTT.

Only a few counts were recorded for this clone. The chain couples TRBV2 to TRBJ1-1; possible D gene TRBD1, 5 bases. Trimming took off 6 bases at V and 0 bases at J, with 11 bases between the two ends. The germline CDR1 and CDR2 sequences are SNHLY and FYNNEI. The length of the CDR3 is 14 residues. The CDR3 nucleotides are TGTGCCAGCAGGGACACAATCATGAACACTGAAGCTTTCTTT. Its translation: CASRDTIMNTEAFF.

The chain joins TRBV4-3 to TRBJ2-7; perhaps TRBD1 as D (8 bases). CDR1 LGHNA and CDR2 YSLEER come from the germline V gene. V lost 0 bases and J lost 2, with 29 bases in between. The CDR3 runs 21 residues. The CDR3 DNA sequence: TGCGCCAGCAGCCAAGATCGGGCTCGTCGCCGGACAACAGGGGGGGCCTACGAGCAGTACTTC. This sequence encodes CASSQDRARRRTTGGAYEQYF.

This chain links TRBV11-2 with TRBJ1-2; D might be TRBD1 (6 bases). The germline V gene has CDR1 SGHAT and CDR2 FQNNGV. The CDR3 runs to 15 residues. With 0 bases removed from V and 4 bases from J, the gap between germline ends came to 12 bases. CDR3 coding DNA: TGTGCCAGCAGCTTAGAAGAGGGGGGGAGCTATGGCTACACCTTC. It specifies CASSLEEGGSYGYTF.

The chain employs TRBV19 and TRBJ2-5, with 9 bases matching TRBD1. Trimming cost V 0 bases and J 4 bases; bases outside gene matches: 6. The CDR3 is 16 residues long. CDR1 and CDR2 from the germline V gene are LNHDA and SQIVND (reference sequence). The CDR3 region has the DNA TGTGCCAGTAGTATAGAGAGACAGGGGGGGCCAGAGACCCAGTACTTC. Its translation: CASSIERQGGPETQYF.